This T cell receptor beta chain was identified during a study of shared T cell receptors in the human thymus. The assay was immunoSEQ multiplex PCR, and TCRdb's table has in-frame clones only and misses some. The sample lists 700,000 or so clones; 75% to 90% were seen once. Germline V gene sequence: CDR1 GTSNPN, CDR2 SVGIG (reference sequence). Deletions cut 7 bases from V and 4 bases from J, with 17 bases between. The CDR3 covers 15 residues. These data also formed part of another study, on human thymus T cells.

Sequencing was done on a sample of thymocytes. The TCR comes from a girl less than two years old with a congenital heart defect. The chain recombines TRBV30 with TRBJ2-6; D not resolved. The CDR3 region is CASNVETPGANVLTF. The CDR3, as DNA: TGTGCCTCGAATGTGGAGACCCCCGGGGCCAACGTCCTGACTTTC.